This T cell receptor beta chain was found in a study of blood T cell repertoires in COVID-19. Study at large: COVID-19 samples, acute and convalescent, were from the United States, Italy and Spain.

Germline-derived CDR1 and CDR2 are SNHLY and FYNNEI. This CDR3 is built from 16 residues. Trimming took off 2 bases at V and 1 base at J, with 13 bases between the two ends. Sequenced by immunoSEQ multiplex PCR; TCRdb stores in-frame clones only, minus some. The sample lists around 130,000 clones; 84% were seen once. This chain connects TRBV2 to TRBJ2-3, with TRBD1 as a possible D gene (6 bases). Sequences were obtained from peripheral blood. The clonotype comes from a woman aged 55 to 70 with acute or convalescent COVID-19. CDR3 bases: TGTGCCAGCAGTGAACTGGGTGGGGGCGGCACAGATACGCAGTATTTT. Translation: CASSELGGGGTDTQYF.